These T cell receptor beta chains were read from a single sample in a study of CD8+ T cells in alopecia areata. TCRdb keeps only in-frame clones here, not all; method: immunoSEQ multiplex PCR. The table lists under 200,000 clones, about 71% of them singletons. Sequencing was performed on CD4+ T cells sorted from blood, taken at week 4, from a patient treated with tofacitinib. The receptors come from a human donor with alopecia areata. Both conserved end residues are part of each CDR3. The order of the fields is D gene, V gene, J gene, clone size, CDR3 DNA, CDR3 protein. A D gene is named only where the DNA matches it firmly. Clone size is given for some rows only: seen once, a few or many times, or a class if the clone is expanded.

d_gene: .
v_gene: TRBV6-6
j_gene: TRBJ1-2
abundance: once
CDR3nt: TGTGCCAGCAGACCAGACAGCCTGGGGTACTATGGCTACACCTTC
CDR3aa: CASRPDSLGYYGYTF

d_gene: TRBD1
v_gene: TRBV30
j_gene: TRBJ2-1
abundance: .
CDR3nt: TGTGCCTCTAACTTCGGGACAGGGGGCTCCTACAATGAGCAGTTCTTC
CDR3aa: CASNFGTGGSYNEQFF

d_gene: .
v_gene: TRBV25-1
j_gene: TRBJ1-2
abundance: few
CDR3nt: TGTGCCAGCAGTGAGGGGGACTATGGCTACACCTTC
CDR3aa: CASSEGDYGYTF

d_gene: .
v_gene: TRBV9
j_gene: TRBJ1-2
abundance: .
CDR3nt: TGTGCCAGCAGCGTAGAGGTCACTCCGGTGGCCTATGGCTACACCTTC
CDR3aa: CASSVEVTPVAYGYTF

d_gene: .
v_gene: TRBV30
j_gene: TRBJ2-3
abundance: .
CDR3nt: TGTGCCTGGAGTGTAAGTTCTCGGGGAGATACGCAGTATTTT
CDR3aa: CAWSVSSRGDTQYF

d_gene: TRBD1
v_gene: TRBV29-1
j_gene: TRBJ2-7
abundance: .
CDR3nt: TGCAGCGTTGGACAGGGGTCCTACGAGCAGTACTTC
CDR3aa: CSVGQGSYEQYF

d_gene: TRBD1
v_gene: TRBV27
j_gene: TRBJ1-4
abundance: .
CDR3nt: TGTGCCAGCAGTTCTGGACAGGGGATTAATGAAAAACTGTTTTTT
CDR3aa: CASSSGQGINEKLFF

d_gene: .
v_gene: TRBV11-2
j_gene: TRBJ2-3
abundance: few
CDR3nt: TGTGCCAGCAGCCCGACGAGAGGGGCAGATACGCAGTATTTT
CDR3aa: CASSPTRGADTQYF

d_gene: .
v_gene: TRBV6-9
j_gene: TRBJ1-2
abundance: once
CDR3nt: TGTGCCACCTCAGGAGGAGGTCAAAGGACGGGCTACACCTTC
CDR3aa: CATSGGGQRTGYTF

d_gene: .
v_gene: TRBV29-1
j_gene: TRBJ1-3
abundance: .
CDR3nt: TGCAGCGCTACCGGGACGAGGGGAAACACCATATATTTT
CDR3aa: CSATGTRGNTIYF